Here is one T cell receptor beta chain with its context. Its target is unknown. Other nucleotide sequences from this sample produce the same CDR3. CDR3 size: 14 residues. Trimming took off 1 base at V and 4 bases at J, with 10 bases between the two ends. The germline V gene has CDR1 MDHEN and CDR2 SYDVKM. The source of the sample is a study of cytomegalovirus exposure and HLA in healthy donors. Findings of the study overall: An analysis was carried out later, and it reportedly showed fewer N-insertions in an Asian-associated ancestry cluster than the approximately 670-donor mean. Rare TCR sequences predominated, though certain public TCRs were found in many donors. The study recorded 160 or so TCR beta chains that were cytomegalovirus-associated. Published work reported that the classifier diagnosed cytomegalovirus status with high specificity and sensitivity.

The study ran its PCR with 60 Vbeta and 13 Jbeta primers. TCRdb keeps only in-frame clones here, not all; method: immunoSEQ multiplex PCR. Its table lists about 160,000 clones. This receptor was taken from a man younger than 40 in good health and CMV-seronegative. The chain carries TRBV28 and TRBJ1-2; tentative D call: TRBD1 (6 bases). The material sequenced was PBMCs. CDR3 coding DNA: TGTGCCAGCAGTTTATCGGACAGAGCCTATGGCTACACCTTC. Residues: CASSLSDRAYGYTF.